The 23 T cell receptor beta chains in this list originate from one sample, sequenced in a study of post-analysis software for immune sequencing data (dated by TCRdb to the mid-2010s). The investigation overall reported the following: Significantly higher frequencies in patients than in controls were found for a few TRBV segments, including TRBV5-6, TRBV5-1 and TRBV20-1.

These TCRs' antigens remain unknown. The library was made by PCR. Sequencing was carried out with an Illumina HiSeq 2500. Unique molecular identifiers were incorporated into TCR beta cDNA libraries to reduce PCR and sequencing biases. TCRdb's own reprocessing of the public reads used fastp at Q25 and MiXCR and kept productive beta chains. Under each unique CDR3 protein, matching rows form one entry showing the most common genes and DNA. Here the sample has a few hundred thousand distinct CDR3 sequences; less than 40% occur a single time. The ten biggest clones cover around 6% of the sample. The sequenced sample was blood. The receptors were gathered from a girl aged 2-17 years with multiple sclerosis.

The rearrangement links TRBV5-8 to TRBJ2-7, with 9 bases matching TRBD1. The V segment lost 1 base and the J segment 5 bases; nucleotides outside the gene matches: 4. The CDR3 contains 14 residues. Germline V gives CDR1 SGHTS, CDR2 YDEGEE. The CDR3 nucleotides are TGTGCCAGCAGCTTGTTTCGACAGGGGGACGAGCAGTACTTC. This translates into CASSLFRQGDEQYF. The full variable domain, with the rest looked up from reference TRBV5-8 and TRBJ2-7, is EAGVTQSPTHLIKTRGQQATLRCSPISGHTSVYWYQQALGLGLQFLLWYDEGEERNRGNFPPRFSGRQFPNYSSELNVNALELEDSALYLCASSLFRQGDEQYFGPGTRLTVT.

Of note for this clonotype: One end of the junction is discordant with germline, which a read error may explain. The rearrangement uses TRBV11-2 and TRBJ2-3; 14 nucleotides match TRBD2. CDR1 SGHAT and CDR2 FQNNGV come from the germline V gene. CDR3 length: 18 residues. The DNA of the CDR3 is TGCGCCAGCAGCTCGGGACTAGCGGGGGATCTTAGCACAGATACGCAGTATTTT. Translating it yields CASSSGLAGDLSTDTQYF.

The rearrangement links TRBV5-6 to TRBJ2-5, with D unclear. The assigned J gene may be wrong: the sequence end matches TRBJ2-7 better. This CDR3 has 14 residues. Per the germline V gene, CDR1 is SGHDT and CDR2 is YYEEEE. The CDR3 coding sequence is TGTGCCAGCACCCTGGGGAACATAATCAACGAGCAGTACTTC. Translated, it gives CASTLGNIINEQYF.

In nucleotides, the CDR3 is TGCGCCAGCAGCCAAGAGACAGGGAAAATGAACACTGAAGCTTTCTTT. Protein sequence: CASSQETGKMNTEAFF. The chain has TRBV4-1 and TRBJ1-1; 7 bases are a match to TRBD1. Germline lookup yields CDR1 MGHRA and CDR2 YSYEKL. This CDR3 is built from 16 residues. Trimming at V came to 0 bases and at J to 0 bases, leaving 4 bases not matched to a gene.

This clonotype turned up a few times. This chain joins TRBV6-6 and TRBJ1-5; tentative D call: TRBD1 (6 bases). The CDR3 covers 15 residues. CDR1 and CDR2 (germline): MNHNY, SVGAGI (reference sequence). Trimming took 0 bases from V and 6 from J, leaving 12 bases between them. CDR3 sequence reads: CASSYSMGGTQPQHF. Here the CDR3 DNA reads TGTGCCAGCAGTTACTCGATGGGGGGCACTCAGCCCCAGCATTTT.

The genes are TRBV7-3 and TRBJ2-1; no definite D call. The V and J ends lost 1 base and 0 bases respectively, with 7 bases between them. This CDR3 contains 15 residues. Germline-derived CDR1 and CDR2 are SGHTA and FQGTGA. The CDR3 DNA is TGTGCCAGCAGCTTAAATACCGACTCCTACAATGAGCAGTTCTTC. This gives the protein CASSLNTDSYNEQFF.

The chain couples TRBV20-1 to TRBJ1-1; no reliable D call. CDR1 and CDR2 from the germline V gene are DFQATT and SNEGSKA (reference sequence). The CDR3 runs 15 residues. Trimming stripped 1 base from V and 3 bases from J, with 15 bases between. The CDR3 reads CSARAVPGVDTEAFF. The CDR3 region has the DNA TGCAGTGCTAGAGCGGTTCCGGGAGTGGACACTGAAGCTTTCTTT.

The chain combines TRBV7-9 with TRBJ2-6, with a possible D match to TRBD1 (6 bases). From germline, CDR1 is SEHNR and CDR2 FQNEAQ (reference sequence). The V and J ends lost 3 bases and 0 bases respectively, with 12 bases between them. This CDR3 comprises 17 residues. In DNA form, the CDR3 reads TGTGCCAGCAGCTTCCAGGGGCGCAGCTCTGGGGCCAACGTCCTGACTTTC. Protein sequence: CASSFQGRSSGANVLTF.

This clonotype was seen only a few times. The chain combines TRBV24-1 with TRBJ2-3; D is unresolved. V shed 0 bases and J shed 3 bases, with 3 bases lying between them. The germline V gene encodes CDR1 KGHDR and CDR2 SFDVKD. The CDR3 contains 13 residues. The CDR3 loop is CATSDLQTDTQYF. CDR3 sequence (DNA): TGTGCCACCAGTGATTTGCAAACAGATACGCAGTATTTT.

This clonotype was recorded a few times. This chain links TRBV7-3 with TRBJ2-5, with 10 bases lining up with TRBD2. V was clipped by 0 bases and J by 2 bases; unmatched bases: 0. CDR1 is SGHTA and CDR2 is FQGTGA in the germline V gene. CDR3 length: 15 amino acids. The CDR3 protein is CASSLTAGGQETQYF. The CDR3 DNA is TGTGCCAGCAGCTTAACAGCGGGGGGGCAAGAGACCCAGTACTTC.

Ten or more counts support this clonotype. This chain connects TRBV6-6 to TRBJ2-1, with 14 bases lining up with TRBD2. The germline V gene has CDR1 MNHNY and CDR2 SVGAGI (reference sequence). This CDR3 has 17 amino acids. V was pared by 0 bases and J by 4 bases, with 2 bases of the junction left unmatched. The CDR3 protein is CASSYSGLAGVYNEQFF. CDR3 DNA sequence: TGTGCCAGCAGTTACTCGGGACTAGCGGGGGTTTACAATGAGCAGTTCTTC.

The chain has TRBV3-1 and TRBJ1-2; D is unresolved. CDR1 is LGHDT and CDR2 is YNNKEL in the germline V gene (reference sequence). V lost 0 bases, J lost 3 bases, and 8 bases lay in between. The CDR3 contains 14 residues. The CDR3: CASSQEDGYYGYTF. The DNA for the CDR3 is TGTGCCAGCAGCCAAGAGGACGGATACTATGGCTACACCTTC.

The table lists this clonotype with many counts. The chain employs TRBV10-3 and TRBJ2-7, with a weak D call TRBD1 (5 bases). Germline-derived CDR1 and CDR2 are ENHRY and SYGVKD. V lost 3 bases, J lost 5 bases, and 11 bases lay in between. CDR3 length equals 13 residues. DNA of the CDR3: TGTGCCATCAGTGAAGACAGAGTTAACGAGCAGTACTTC. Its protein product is CAISEDRVNEQYF.

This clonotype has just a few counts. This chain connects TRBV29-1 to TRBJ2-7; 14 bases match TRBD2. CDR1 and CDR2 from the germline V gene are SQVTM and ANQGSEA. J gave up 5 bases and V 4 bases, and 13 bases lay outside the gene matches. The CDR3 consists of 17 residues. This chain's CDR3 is CSVGMTSGGAGGDEQYF. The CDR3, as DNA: TGCAGCGTTGGAATGACTAGCGGGGGGGCCGGTGGCGACGAGCAGTACTTC.

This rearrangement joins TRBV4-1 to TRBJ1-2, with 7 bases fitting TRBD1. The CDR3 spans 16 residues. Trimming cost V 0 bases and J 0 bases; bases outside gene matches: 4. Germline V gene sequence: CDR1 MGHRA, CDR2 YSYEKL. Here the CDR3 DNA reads TGCGCCAGCAGCCAAGAACCGGGACAGCCTAACTATGGCTACACCTTC. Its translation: CASSQEPGQPNYGYTF.

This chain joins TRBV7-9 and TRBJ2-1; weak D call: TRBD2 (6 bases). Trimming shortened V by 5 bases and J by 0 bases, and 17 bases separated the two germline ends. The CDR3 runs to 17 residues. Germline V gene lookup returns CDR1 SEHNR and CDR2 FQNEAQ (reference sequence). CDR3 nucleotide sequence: TGTGCCAGCAGCCGTCGGGCGGGATCCAGCTCCTACAATGAGCAGTTCTTC. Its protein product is CASSRRAGSSSYNEQFF.

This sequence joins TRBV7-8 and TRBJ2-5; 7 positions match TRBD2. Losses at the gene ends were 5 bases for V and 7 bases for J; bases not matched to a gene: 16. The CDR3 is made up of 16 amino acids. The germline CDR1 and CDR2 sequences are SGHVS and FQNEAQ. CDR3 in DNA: TGTGCCAGCAGCCTGGCGTCTAGCGGCATATCGGGGACCCAGTACTTC. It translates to CASSLASSGISGTQYF. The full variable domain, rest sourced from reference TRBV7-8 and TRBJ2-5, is GAGVSQSPRYKVAKRGQDVALRCDPISGHVSLFWYQQALGQGPEFLTYFQNEAQLDKSGLPSDRFFAERPEGSVSTLKIQRTQQEDSAVYLCASSLASSGISGTQYFGPGTRLLVL.

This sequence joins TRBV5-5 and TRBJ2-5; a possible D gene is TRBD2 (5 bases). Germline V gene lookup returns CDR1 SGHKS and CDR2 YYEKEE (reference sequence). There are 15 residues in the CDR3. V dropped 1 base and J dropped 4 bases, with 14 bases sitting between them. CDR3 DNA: TGTGCCAGCAGCTTGTTACCCGGGATTTCAGAGACCCAGTACTTC. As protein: CASSLLPGISETQYF.

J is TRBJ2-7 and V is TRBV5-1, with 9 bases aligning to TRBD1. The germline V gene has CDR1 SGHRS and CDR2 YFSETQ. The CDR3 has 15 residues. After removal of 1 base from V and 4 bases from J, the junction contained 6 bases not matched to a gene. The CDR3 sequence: CASSLSGQGGYEQYF. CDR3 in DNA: TGCGCCAGCAGCTTGTCGGGACAGGGAGGGTACGAGCAGTACTTC.

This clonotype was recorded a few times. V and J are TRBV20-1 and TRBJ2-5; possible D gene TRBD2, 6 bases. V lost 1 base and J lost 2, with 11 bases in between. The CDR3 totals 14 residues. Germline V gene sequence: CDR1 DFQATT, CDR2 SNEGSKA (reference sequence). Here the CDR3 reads CSARAGGGQETQYF. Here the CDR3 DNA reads TGCAGTGCTAGAGCCGGGGGAGGTCAAGAGACCCAGTACTTC.

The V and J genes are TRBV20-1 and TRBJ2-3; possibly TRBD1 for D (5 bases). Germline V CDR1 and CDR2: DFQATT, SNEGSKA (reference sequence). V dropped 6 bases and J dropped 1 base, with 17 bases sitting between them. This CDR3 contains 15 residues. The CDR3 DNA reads TGCAGTGCATGGGGCCCAGGGCGACGCACAGATACGCAGTATTTT. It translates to CSAWGPGRRTDTQYF.

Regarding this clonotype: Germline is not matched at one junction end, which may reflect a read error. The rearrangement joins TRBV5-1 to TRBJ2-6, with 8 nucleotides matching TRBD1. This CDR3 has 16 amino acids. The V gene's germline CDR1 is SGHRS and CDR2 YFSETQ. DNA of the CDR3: TGCGCCAGCAGCCAAGACAGGGGCTCTGGGGCCAACGCCCTGACTTTC. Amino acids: CASSQDRGSGANALTF.

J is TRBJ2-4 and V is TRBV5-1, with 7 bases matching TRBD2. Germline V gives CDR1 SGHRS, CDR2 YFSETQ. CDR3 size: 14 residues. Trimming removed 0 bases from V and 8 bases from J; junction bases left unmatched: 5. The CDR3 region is CASSLGGGTDIQYF. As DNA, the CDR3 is TGCGCCAGCAGCTTGGGCGGGGGAACGGACATTCAGTACTTC.